This T cell receptor beta chain was sequenced in a study of cytomegalovirus exposure and HLA in healthy donors. CDR1 and CDR2 from the germline V gene are LNHDA and SQIVND (reference sequence). Trimming shortened V by 0 bases and J by 3 bases, and 6 bases separated the two germline ends. The length of the CDR3 is 13 residues. With respect to this clone: Its antigen remains unidentified.

The PCR ran on 60 Vbeta and 13 Jbeta primers. TCRdb's copy holds only in-frame clones and misses some; the assay was immunoSEQ multiplex PCR. This specimen shows under 130,000 clones; the ten leading clones hold under 0.7%. Overall study results and limits: TCR beta chain V- and J-gene trimming was linked, in a later analysis, to a missense variant in DCLRE1C. It has been reported that TCR beta sequences accurately predicted the HLA-A and HLA-B alleles of most subjects.

The chain is built from TRBV19 and TRBJ2-7, with D perhaps matching TRBD1 (6 bases). This receptor was obtained from a man in his fifties or sixties in good health and CMV-seronegative. Sequenced input: PBMCs. Here the CDR3 reads CASSIEGGYEQYF. In nucleotides, the CDR3 is TGTGCCAGTAGTATAGAAGGGGGCTACGAGCAGTACTTC.